This record looks at one T cell receptor beta chain sequence and its context. What this receptor recognizes is not known. No base qualities exist here, and no much larger clone lies one base off it. This sample is drawn from a study of graft-versus-host responses after intestinal transplantation (dated by TCRdb to about 2021). The study in broad terms: Recipients received multivisceral, liver-intestinal, or isolated intestinal transplants. Alloreactive clones were identified by sequencing pre-transplant mixed lymphocyte reaction products and comparing these products with unstimulated pre-transplant donor and recipient T cells. Rather than going through the commercial service, samples from a few later patients were sequenced in-house on an Illumina MiSeq and processed with MiXCR. Of the roughly 24 intestinal transplant recipients enrolled in the cohort, one of whom was a retransplant, a few patients without pretransplant specimens were excluded. All recipients received anti-thymocyte globulin induction followed by maintenance tacrolimus and steroids for two to four years. After intestinal transplantation, graft-versus-host and host-versus-graft alloreactive T cell clones were followed in the graft, circulation and bone marrow using bulk TCR-beta CDR3 sequencing. Donor T cell macrochimerism was defined as a peak of at least 4% donor T cells among recipient peripheral blood mononuclear cells. General study outcomes and caveats: Conclusions were limited by the relatively low number and heterogeneity of intestinal transplant patients. GvH clones were found in recipient bone marrow, and some of the GvH clones appeared earlier in ileal mucosa or blood, which is consistent with an intestinal mucosal origin. In the allografts of patients with donor T cell macrochimerism, GvH to HvG T cell clonal ratios were high. Early after transplant, declines in HvG clones were associated with peak levels of circulating GvH clones.

The method was the immunoSEQ multiplex PCR assay. For most patients, genomic DNA was isolated with the Qiagen DNeasy Blood and Tissue Kit and shipped frozen to Adaptive Biotechnologies for TCR sequencing. For most patients, genomic DNA was subjected to high-throughput TCR-beta CDR3 sequencing by Adaptive Biotechnologies. The paper's data handling went like this. Adaptive's ImmunoSEQ software supplied the TCR sequencing data for 15 to 20 patients, while MiXCR and VDJtools were used to process a few other patients. CD4 versus CD8 sorting errors were corrected by removing sequences found in both subsets at a frequency ratio below 5:1. CDR3 nucleotide sequences shared by donor and recipient were removed because the origin of these sequences could not be assigned. To count as alloreactive, a clone needed at least 2-fold expansion over unstimulated cells and a minimum CFSE-low frequency of 0.002% (template counts) or 0.001% (read counts). Clones were considered mappable if detected in sequenced pre-transplant spleen, lymph node, or MLR CFSE-low populations of the donor or recipient. The cumulative frequency of alloreactive clones was calculated as a percentage of all sequences, weighted by copy number. This immuneACCESS table, as held by TCRdb, lists in-frame sequences with V and J called but not all clones. Of the missing ones, under half trace to an unresolved V gene in checked studies; the others have no known cause. V, J and clone size are taken as reported in that table, and D and trimming were inferred from the DNA itself. The sample table shows about 51,000 clones, and around 89% are seen once. In total, the top ten clones hold approximately 0.6% of the sample.

Trimming leaves V shorter by 2 bases and J shorter by 2 bases, with the junction holding 3 bases beyond the gene matches. The CDR3 starts with the cysteine, ends with the phenylalanine, and has 15 residues. The retained sequence is limited to the CDR3, 45 bases, with the frame set at the first base. The germline V gene sets CDR1 to SGHTA and CDR2 to FQGNSA. The time point label, read with the paper, signifies: cells obtained before transplantation from donor or recipient. CD3+CD4+ and CD3+CD8+ populations were FACS-sorted from unstimulated pre-transplant donor and recipient cells taken from spleen or lymph nodes.

The sequence joins TRBV7-2 to TRBJ1-2, with 9 central nucleotides matching TRBD1. This receptor was obtained from a human donor who was the organ donor for an intestinal transplant. The input for sequencing was unstimulated CD4+ T cells sorted from spleen or lymph node cells, taken before transplant. The CDR3 region: CASSLWDRANYGYTF. The DNA reads TGTGCCAGCAGCTTATGGGACAGGGCGAACTATGGCTACACCTTC.